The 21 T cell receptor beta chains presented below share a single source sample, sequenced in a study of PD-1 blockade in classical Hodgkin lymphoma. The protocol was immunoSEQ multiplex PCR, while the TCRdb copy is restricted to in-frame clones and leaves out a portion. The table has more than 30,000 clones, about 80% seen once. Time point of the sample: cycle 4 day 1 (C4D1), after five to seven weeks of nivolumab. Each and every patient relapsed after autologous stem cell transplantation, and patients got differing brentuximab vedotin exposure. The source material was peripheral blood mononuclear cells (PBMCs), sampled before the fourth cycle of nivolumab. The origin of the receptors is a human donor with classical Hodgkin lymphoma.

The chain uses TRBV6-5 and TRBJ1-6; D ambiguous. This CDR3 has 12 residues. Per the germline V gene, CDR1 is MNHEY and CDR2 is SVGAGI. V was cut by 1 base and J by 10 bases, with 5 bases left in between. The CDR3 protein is CASSYFGSPLHF. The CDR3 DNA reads TGTGCCAGCAGTTACTTCGGGTCACCCCTCCACTTT.

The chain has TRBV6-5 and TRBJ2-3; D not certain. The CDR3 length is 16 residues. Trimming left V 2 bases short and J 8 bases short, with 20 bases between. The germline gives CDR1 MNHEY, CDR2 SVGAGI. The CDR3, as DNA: TGTGCCAGCAGTTACAGTTGGTTTGCCAAGGGTAGTACGCAGTATTTT. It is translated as CASSYSWFAKGSTQYF.

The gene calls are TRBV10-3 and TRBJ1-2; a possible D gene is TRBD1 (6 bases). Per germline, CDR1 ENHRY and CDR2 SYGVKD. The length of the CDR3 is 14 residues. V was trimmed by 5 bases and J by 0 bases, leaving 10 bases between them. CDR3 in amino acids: CAISKDRANYGYTF. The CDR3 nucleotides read TGTGCCATCAGTAAGGACAGAGCTAACTATGGCTACACCTTC.

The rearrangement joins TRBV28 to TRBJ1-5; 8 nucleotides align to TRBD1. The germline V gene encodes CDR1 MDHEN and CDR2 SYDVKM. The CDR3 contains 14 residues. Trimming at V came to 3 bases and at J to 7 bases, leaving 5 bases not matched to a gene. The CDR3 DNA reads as TGTGCCAGCAGTTTTCAGGGGGCCGGACAGCCCCAGCATTTT. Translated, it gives CASSFQGAGQPQHF.

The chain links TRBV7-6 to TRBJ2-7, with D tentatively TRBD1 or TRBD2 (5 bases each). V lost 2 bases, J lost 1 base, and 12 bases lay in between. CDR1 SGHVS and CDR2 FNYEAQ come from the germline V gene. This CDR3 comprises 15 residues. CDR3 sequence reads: CASSLSEGPSYEQYF. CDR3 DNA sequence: TGTGCCAGCAGCTTATCCGAGGGGCCATCCTACGAGCAGTACTTC.

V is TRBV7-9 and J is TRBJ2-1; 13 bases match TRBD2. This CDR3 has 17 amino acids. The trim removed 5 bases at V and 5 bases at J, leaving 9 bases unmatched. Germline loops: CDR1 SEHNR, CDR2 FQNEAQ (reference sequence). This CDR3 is CASSATPTSGGNNEQFF. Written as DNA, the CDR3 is TGTGCCAGCAGCGCCACCCCGACTAGCGGGGGGAACAATGAGCAGTTCTTC. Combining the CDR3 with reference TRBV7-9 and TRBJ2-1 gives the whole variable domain DTGVSQNPRHKITKRGQNVTFRCDPISEHNRLYWYRQTLGQGPEFLTYFQNEAQLEKSRLLSDRFSAERPKGSFSTLEIQRTEQGDSAMYLCASSATPTSGGNNEQFFGPGTRLTVL.

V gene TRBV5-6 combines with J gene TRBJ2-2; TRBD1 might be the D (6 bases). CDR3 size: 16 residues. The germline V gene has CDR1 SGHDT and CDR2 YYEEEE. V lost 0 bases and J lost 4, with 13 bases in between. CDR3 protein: CASSLVRGQLTGELFF. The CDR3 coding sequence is TGTGCCAGCAGCTTGGTTAGAGGACAGCTCACCGGGGAGCTGTTTTTT. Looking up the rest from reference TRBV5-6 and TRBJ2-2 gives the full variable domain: DAGVTQSPTHLIKTRGQQVTLRCSPKSGHDTVSWYQQALGQGPQFIFQYYEEEERQRGNFPDRFSGHQFPNYSSELNVNALLLGDSALYLCASSLVRGQLTGELFFGEGSRLTVL.

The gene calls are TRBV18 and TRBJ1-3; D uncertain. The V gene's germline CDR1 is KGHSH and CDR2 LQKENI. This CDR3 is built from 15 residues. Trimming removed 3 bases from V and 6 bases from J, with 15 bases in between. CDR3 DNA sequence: TGTGCCAGCTCACCTAGTAGGCAGGATGCAAACACCATATATTTT. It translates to CASSPSRQDANTIYF.

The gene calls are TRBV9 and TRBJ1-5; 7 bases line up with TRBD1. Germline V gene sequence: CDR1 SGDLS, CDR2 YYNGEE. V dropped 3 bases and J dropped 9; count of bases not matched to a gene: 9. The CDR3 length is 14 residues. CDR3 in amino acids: CASSGGTEPTPQHF. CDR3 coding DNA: TGTGCCAGCAGCGGAGGGACAGAACCTACGCCCCAGCATTTT.

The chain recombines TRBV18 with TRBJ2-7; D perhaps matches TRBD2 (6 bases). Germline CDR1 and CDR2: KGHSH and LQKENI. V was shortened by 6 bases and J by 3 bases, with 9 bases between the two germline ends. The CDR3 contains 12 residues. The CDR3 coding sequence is TGTGCCAGCTCTACGGGGGTCTACGAGCAGTACTTC. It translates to CASSTGVYEQYF.

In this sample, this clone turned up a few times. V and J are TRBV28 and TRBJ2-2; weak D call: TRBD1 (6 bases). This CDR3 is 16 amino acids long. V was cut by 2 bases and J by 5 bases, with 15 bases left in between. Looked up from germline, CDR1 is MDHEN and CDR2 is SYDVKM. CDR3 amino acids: CASSLGAGVGTGELFF. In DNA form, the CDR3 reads TGTGCCAGCAGTTTAGGAGCAGGGGTAGGGACCGGGGAGCTGTTTTTT. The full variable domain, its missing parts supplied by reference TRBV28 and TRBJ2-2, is DVKVTQSSRYLVKRTGEKVFLECVQDMDHENMFWYRQDPGLGLRLIYFSYDVKMKEKGDIPEGYSVSREKKERFSLILESASTNQTSMYLCASSLGAGVGTGELFFGEGSRLTVL.

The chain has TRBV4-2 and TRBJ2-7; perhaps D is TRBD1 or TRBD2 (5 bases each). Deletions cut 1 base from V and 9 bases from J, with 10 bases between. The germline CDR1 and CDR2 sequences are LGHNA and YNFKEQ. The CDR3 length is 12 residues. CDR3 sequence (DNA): TGTGCCAGCAGCCAAGTCGGGGCGGGGCAGTACTTC. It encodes CASSQVGAGQYF.

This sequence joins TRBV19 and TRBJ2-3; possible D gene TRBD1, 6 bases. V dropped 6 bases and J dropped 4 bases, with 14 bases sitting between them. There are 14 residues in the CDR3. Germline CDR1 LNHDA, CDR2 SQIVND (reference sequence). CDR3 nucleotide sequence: TGTGCCAGTAGCGCCGACCGGACAGCAGATACGCAGTATTTT. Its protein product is CASSADRTADTQYF. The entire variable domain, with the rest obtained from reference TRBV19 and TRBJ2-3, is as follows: DGGITQSPKYLFRKEGQNVTLSCEQNLNHDAMYWYRQDPGQGLRLIYYSQIVNDFQKGDIAEGYSVSREKKESFPLTVTSAQKNPTAFYLCASSADRTADTQYFGPGTRLTVL.

CDR3 protein: CASSITPSGGTDTQYF. CDR3 coding DNA: TGTGCCAGTAGTATAACTCCGAGCGGGGGCACAGATACGCAGTATTTT. The rearrangement uses TRBV19 and TRBJ2-3; 7 bases align to TRBD2. Germline V lookup: CDR1 LNHDA, CDR2 SQIVND (reference sequence). The CDR3 is 16 residues long. Trimming took 2 bases from V and 1 from J; bases not matched to a gene: 6.

The CDR3 DNA is TGCAGCGTTGGGGTAGGGGGCAGTTACGAGCAGTACTTC. Amino acids: CSVGVGGSYEQYF. The rearrangement uses TRBV29-1 and TRBJ2-7; 7 nucleotides agree with TRBD1. The CDR3 runs to 13 residues. The germline gives CDR1 SQVTM, CDR2 ANQGSEA. V shed 4 bases and J 4 bases; nucleotides not matched to a gene: 7.

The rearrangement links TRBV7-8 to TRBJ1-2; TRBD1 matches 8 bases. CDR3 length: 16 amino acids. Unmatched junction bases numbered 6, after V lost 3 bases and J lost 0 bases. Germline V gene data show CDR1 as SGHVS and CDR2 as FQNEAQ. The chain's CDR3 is CASSLSRDRSNYGYTF. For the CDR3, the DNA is TGTGCCAGCAGCTTGTCCCGGGACAGGTCTAACTATGGCTACACCTTC. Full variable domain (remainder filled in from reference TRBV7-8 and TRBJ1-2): GAGVSQSPRYKVAKRGQDVALRCDPISGHVSLFWYQQALGQGPEFLTYFQNEAQLDKSGLPSDRFFAERPEGSVSTLKIQRTQQEDSAVYLCASSLSRDRSNYGYTFGSGTRLTVV.

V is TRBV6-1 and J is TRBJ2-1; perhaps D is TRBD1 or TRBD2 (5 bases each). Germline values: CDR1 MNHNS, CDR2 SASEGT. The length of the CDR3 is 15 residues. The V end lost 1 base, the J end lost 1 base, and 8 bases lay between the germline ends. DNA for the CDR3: TGTGCCAGCAGTGAAGGGGGGATATCCTACAATGAGCAGTTCTTC. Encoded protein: CASSEGGISYNEQFF.

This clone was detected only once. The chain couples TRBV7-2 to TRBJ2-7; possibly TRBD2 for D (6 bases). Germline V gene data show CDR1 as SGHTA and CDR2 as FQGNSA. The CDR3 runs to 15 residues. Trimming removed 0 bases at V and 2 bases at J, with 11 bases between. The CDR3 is CASSLAPGDPYEQYF. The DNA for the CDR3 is TGTGCCAGCAGCTTAGCGCCGGGGGACCCCTACGAGCAGTACTTC.

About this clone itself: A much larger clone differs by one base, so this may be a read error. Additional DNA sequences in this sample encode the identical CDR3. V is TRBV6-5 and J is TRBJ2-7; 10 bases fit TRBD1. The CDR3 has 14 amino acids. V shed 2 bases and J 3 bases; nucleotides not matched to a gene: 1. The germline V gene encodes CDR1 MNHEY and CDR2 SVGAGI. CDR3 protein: CASSYGTGDYEQYF. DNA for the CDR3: TGTGCCAGCAGTTACGGGACAGGGGACTACGAGCAGTACTTC.

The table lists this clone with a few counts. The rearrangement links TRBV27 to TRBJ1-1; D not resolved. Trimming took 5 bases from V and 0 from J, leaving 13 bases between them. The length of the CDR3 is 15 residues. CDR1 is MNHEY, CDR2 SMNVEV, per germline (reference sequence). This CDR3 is CASSPYSLMNTEAFF. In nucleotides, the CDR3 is TGTGCCAGCAGTCCCTACAGTCTAATGAACACTGAAGCTTTCTTT.

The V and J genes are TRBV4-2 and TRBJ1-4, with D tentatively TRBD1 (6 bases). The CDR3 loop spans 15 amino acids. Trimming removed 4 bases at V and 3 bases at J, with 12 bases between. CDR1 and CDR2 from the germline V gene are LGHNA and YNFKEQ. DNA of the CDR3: TGTGCCAGCAGCCGCCAGGGGTGGGCTAATGAAAAACTGTTTTTT. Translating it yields CASSRQGWANEKLFF.